Shown below are 30 T cell receptor beta chains from a single sample sequenced in a study of long-term antiretroviral therapy in people with HIV. Running of the v3.0 immunoSEQ assay took place at survey level. Here immunoSEQ multiplex PCR was the method, and the copy in TCRdb shows in-frame clones only, minus some. The profile shows about 39,000 clones, about 85% of them singletons. Sample: unsorted PBMCs, taken 3.1 years after starting antiretroviral therapy. The receptors shown here come from a woman between 45 and 65 years old with HIV.

The chain recombines TRBV29-1 with TRBJ2-2, with D perhaps TRBD2 (5 bases). V lost 5 bases and J 1 base, leaving 14 bases between the germline ends. Germline V gene data show CDR1 as SQVTM and CDR2 as ANQGSEA. This CDR3 has 15 residues. The CDR3 region is CSVYTEGRNTGELFF. The CDR3 DNA follows: TGCAGCGTTTACACAGAGGGCAGGAACACCGGGGAGCTGTTTTTT.

The rearrangement links TRBV9 to TRBJ2-2; 11 nucleotides line up with TRBD2. The V segment lost 1 base and the J segment 5 bases; nucleotides outside the gene matches: 1. This CDR3 has 15 residues. The germline V gene encodes CDR1 SGDLS and CDR2 YYNGEE. The CDR3 nucleotides read TGTGCCAGCAGCGTACTAGCGGGGGGAACCGGGGAGCTGTTTTTT. It yields the protein CASSVLAGGTGELFF.

A few counts support this clone. J is TRBJ1-5 and V is TRBV28, with a tentative D call TRBD1 (5 bases). V was shortened by 3 bases and J by 2 bases, with 11 bases between the two germline ends. CDR1 is MDHEN and CDR2 is SYDVKM in the germline V gene. The CDR3 is 15 residues long. In DNA form, the CDR3 reads TGTGCCAGCAGTTTGCCCACGGGGGGCAATCAGCCCCAGCATTTT. This codes for CASSLPTGGNQPQHF.

The chain carries TRBV5-1 and TRBJ1-2; 7 bases are a match to TRBD1. The V and J ends lost 4 bases and 8 bases, in that order; junction bases with no gene match: 14. The V gene's germline CDR1 is SGHRS and CDR2 YFSETQ. The CDR3 totals 15 residues. The CDR3 nucleotides read TGCGCCAGCAGCCCGGAGACAGGGACCCGGGGAGGCTACACCTTC. Translation gives CASSPETGTRGGYTF.

The rearrangement uses TRBV11-3 and TRBJ1-5, with a possible D match to TRBD1 (6 bases). Germline assignment: CDR1 SGHNT and CDR2 YENEEA. The CDR3 is 17 amino acids. V lost 5 bases, J lost 0 bases, and 17 bases lay in between. In DNA form, the CDR3 reads TGTGCCAGCAGCATGACCCACCCACAGGGTAGCAATCAGCCCCAGCATTTT. It is translated as CASSMTHPQGSNQPQHF.

This clone was counted once. The V call is TRBV29-1, the J call TRBJ1-1; a weak D match, TRBD1 (6 bases). This CDR3 has 13 residues. Per the germline V gene, CDR1 is SQVTM and CDR2 is ANQGSEA. Trimming removed 7 bases from V and 3 bases from J, with 15 bases in between. CDR3 nucleotide sequence: TGCAGCGGGAACAGGGATCCCGACACTGAAGCTTTCTTT. Protein product: CSGNRDPDTEAFF.

This rearrangement joins TRBV18 to TRBJ1-5, with a possible D match to TRBD1 (6 bases). CDR3 length equals 13 residues. CDR1 is KGHSH, CDR2 LQKENI, per germline. The V end lost 5 bases, the J end lost 3 bases, and 8 bases lay between the germline ends. CDR3 sequence: CASSTGTNQPQHF. The CDR3 DNA reads as TGTGCCAGCTCAACAGGGACCAATCAGCCCCAGCATTTT.

The V call is TRBV6-6, the J call TRBJ2-2; possible D gene TRBD1, 5 bases. The CDR3 contains 12 residues. The germline V and J ends were trimmed by 5 bases and 8 bases, with 9 bases remaining between them. CDR1 is MNHNY, CDR2 SVGAGI, per germline (reference sequence). The CDR3 loop reads CASSQGSGELFF. The CDR3 coding sequence is TGTGCCAGCAGTCAGGGATCGGGGGAGCTGTTTTTT.

Turning to this clone: An end of the junction differs from the germline gene, which may be a read error. V is TRBV7-7 and J is TRBJ2-5; 7 nucleotides agree with TRBD2. The CDR3 sequence is 13 residues long. The germline CDR1 and CDR2 sequences are SSHAT and FNYEAQ (reference sequence). CDR3 sequence (DNA): TGTGCTAGCAGCGTCCGGGGGGAAGAGACCCAGTACTTC. Protein sequence: CASSVRGEETQYF. The variable domain in full, with the rest retrieved from reference TRBV7-7 and TRBJ2-5, is GAGVSQSPRYKVTKRGQDVTLRCDPISSHATLYWYQQALGQGPEFLTYFNYEAQPDKSGLPSDRFSAERPEGSISTLTIQRTEQRDSAMYRCASSVRGEETQYFGPGTRLLVL.

This chain uses TRBV9 with TRBJ2-3, with TRBD2 matching over 8 bases. Trimming cost V 4 bases and J 2 bases; bases outside gene matches: 9. The germline V gene encodes CDR1 SGDLS and CDR2 YYNGEE. There are 16 residues in the CDR3. The CDR3 sequence is CASSRTGLDITDTQYF. Written as DNA, the CDR3 is TGTGCCAGCAGCAGAACGGGACTAGACATCACAGATACGCAGTATTTT.

V is TRBV7-8 and J is TRBJ1-4; no clear D. The V gene lost 4 bases and the J gene lost 0 bases, with 12 bases spanning the gap. CDR1 and CDR2 from the germline V gene are SGHVS and FQNEAQ. The CDR3 covers 16 residues. In DNA form, the CDR3 reads TGTGCCAGCAGCTCCCCTCATACTGCAACTAATGAAAAACTGTTTTTT. Protein: CASSSPHTATNEKLFF.

V usage is TRBV6-5 and J usage is TRBJ2-6, with D possibly being TRBD1 (5 bases). Trimming cost V 6 bases and J 3 bases, with 9 bases left between them. CDR3 size: 14 residues. The germline CDR1 and CDR2 sequences are MNHEY and SVGAGI. The chain's CDR3 is CASSRDGGANVLTF. The CDR3 DNA reads TGTGCCAGCAGCAGGGATGGTGGGGCCAACGTCCTGACTTTC.

V is TRBV6-6 and J is TRBJ2-7, with a tentative D call TRBD1 (6 bases). Germline V gene data show CDR1 as MNHNY and CDR2 as SVGAGI (reference sequence). The CDR3 is made up of 13 amino acids. The germline V and J ends were trimmed by 6 bases and 1 base, with 10 bases remaining between them. The CDR3 here is CASRPGASYEQYF. The DNA of the CDR3 is TGTGCCAGCAGACCAGGGGCGTCCTACGAGCAGTACTTC.

The chain employs TRBV7-9 and TRBJ1-1; D unresolved. This CDR3 region has 17 residues. With 5 bases removed from V and 5 bases from J, the gap between germline ends came to 24 bases. From germline, CDR1 is SEHNR and CDR2 FQNEAQ (reference sequence). In DNA form, the CDR3 reads TGTGCCAGCAGCCTAGGGCTCTTAGGCATCCGTTCTACTGAAGCTTTCTTT. This sequence encodes CASSLGLLGIRSTEAFF.

The chain carries TRBV5-8 and TRBJ1-1; D not certain. V was shortened by 6 bases and J by 1 base, with 7 bases between the two germline ends. The CDR3 runs to 12 residues. The germline V gene encodes CDR1 SGHTS and CDR2 YDEGEE. The CDR3 region is CASNTPNTEAFF. The CDR3, as DNA: TGTGCCAGCAACACACCGAACACTGAAGCTTTCTTT.

The gene calls are TRBV5-1 and TRBJ2-7; TRBD1 matches 10 bases. Germline CDR1 SGHRS, CDR2 YFSETQ. This CDR3 is built from 13 residues. After removal of 4 bases from V and 5 bases from J, the junction contained 3 bases not matched to a gene. The DNA of the CDR3 is TGCGCCAGCAGCCGACAGGGGGCCGACGAGCAGTACTTC. Its translation is CASSRQGADEQYF.

The chain carries TRBV27 and TRBJ2-5; 7 bases align to TRBD1. CDR3 length: 13 residues. CDR1 and CDR2 (germline): MNHEY, SMNVEV (reference sequence). With V trimmed by 4 bases and J by 4 bases, 3 bases remained unmatched. The CDR3: CASSSQGRETQYF. CDR3 coding DNA: TGTGCCAGCAGTTCACAGGGGAGAGAGACCCAGTACTTC.

J is TRBJ1-2 and V is TRBV19; possible D gene TRBD1, 6 bases. Per germline, CDR1 LNHDA and CDR2 SQIVND (reference sequence). This CDR3 has 14 amino acids. Trimming pared 4 bases from V and 0 bases from J, leaving 9 bases between. The CDR3 loop is CASSRDRTNYGYTF. The CDR3 nucleotides are TGTGCCAGTAGTAGAGACAGGACTAACTATGGCTACACCTTC.

The chain employs TRBV5-1 and TRBJ2-6, with D possibly matching TRBD1 (6 bases). This CDR3 has 15 residues. Germline CDR1 and CDR2: SGHRS and YFSETQ. Trimming left V 2 bases short and J 1 base short, with 7 bases between. The CDR3 coding sequence is TGCGCCAGCAGCTTCGGACAGTCTGGGGCCAACGTCCTGACTTTC. Its protein product is CASSFGQSGANVLTF.

This clone was seen a single time. In nucleotides, the CDR3 is TGCGCCAGCAGTGAGTCTGAACTAGTGGCAGATACGCAGTATTTT. This gives the protein CASSESELVADTQYF. The chain uses TRBV10-1 and TRBJ2-3, with D possibly matching TRBD2 (5 bases). This CDR3 region has 15 residues. The V end lost 0 bases, the J end lost 4 bases, and 11 bases lay between the germline ends. Germline V gives CDR1 WNHNN, CDR2 SYGVQD (reference sequence).

This chain connects TRBV5-6 to TRBJ1-3; a possible D gene is TRBD1 (5 bases). From germline, CDR1 is SGHDT and CDR2 YYEEEE. Deletions cut 4 bases from V and 9 bases from J, with 14 bases between. This CDR3 has 13 residues. The CDR3, as DNA: TGTGCCAGCAGCCTAGGCAGGGAATTCACCATATATTTT. Translating it yields CASSLGREFTIYF.

The chain carries TRBV18 and TRBJ2-7; D gene ambiguous. This CDR3 is 12 amino acids long. Per the germline V gene, CDR1 is KGHSH and CDR2 is LQKENI. Trimming removed 3 bases at V and 4 bases at J, with 7 bases between. The CDR3 nucleotides are TGTGCCAGCTCACCGAAGGAGTACGAGCAGTACTTC. It codes for CASSPKEYEQYF.

This clone was seen a single time. The chain is built from TRBV7-3 and TRBJ2-7; D gene uncertain. CDR3 length: 13 amino acids. From germline, CDR1 is SGHTA and CDR2 FQGTGA. The V and J ends lost 2 bases and 0 bases respectively, with 5 bases between them. CDR3 coding DNA: TGTGCCAGCAGCTTACAGGTCTCCTACGAGCAGTACTTC. This sequence encodes CASSLQVSYEQYF.

Only one count was recorded for this clone. The J gene is TRBJ2-2, the V gene TRBV7-3; D might be TRBD1 (5 bases). The V end was cut by 3 bases, the J end by 15 bases, with 17 bases between. The length of the CDR3 is 13 residues. Germline V gives CDR1 SGHTA, CDR2 FQGTGA. In nucleotides, the CDR3 is TGTGCCAGCAGCTTGATGCCAAGTGGGGCGGTGTTTTTT. Amino acids: CASSLMPSGAVFF. Supplemented by reference TRBV7-3 and TRBJ2-2, the full variable domain reads GAGVSQTPSNKVTEKGKYVELRCDPISGHTALYWYRQSLGQGPEFLIYFQGTGAADDSGLPNDRFFAVRPEGSVSTLKIQRTERGDSAVYLCASSLMPSGAVFFGEGSRLTVL.

CDR3 bases: TGTGCCAGTAGTCCCACTGGGAGGGCCTATAATTCACCCCTCCACTTT. Protein product: CASSPTGRAYNSPLHF. The chain employs TRBV19 and TRBJ1-6; D call uncertain. The V end lost 5 bases, the J end lost 2 bases, and 13 bases lay between the germline ends. CDR3 size: 16 residues. The germline gives CDR1 LNHDA, CDR2 SQIVND (reference sequence).

V usage is TRBV18 and J usage is TRBJ1-1; no definite D call. The V end lost 3 bases, the J end lost 4 bases, and 18 bases lay between the germline ends. Germline CDR1 KGHSH, CDR2 LQKENI. The CDR3 runs to 16 residues. The CDR3 DNA reads TGTGCCAGCTCACCGGAAGCCCCGGGAGCCGGCACTGAAGCTTTCTTT. It encodes CASSPEAPGAGTEAFF.

The chain carries TRBV6-1 and TRBJ1-6; D unclear. This CDR3 is 15 amino acids long. V lost 4 bases and J 7 bases, leaving 14 bases between the germline ends. Per germline, CDR1 MNHNS and CDR2 SASEGT. The CDR3 reads CASSGSHGQNSPLHF. Here the CDR3 DNA reads TGTGCCAGCAGTGGGTCTCACGGTCAGAATTCACCCCTCCACTTT.

This chain links TRBV2 with TRBJ2-7; TRBD2 aligns across 14 bases. CDR1 and CDR2 from the germline V gene are SNHLY and FYNNEI. The V segment lost 5 bases and the J segment 0 bases; nucleotides outside the gene matches: 9. The CDR3 spans 18 residues. The CDR3 reads CASSPWTSGGISSYEQYF. CDR3 nucleotide sequence: TGTGCCAGCAGTCCCTGGACTAGCGGGGGGATTAGCTCCTACGAGCAGTACTTC.

The chain couples TRBV7-2 to TRBJ1-5, with D possibly TRBD1 on 5 matching bases. CDR3 size: 15 residues. Germline V gene sequence: CDR1 SGHTA, CDR2 FQGNSA. V lost 5 bases and J 6 bases, leaving 17 bases between the germline ends. Here the CDR3 DNA reads TGTGCCAGCAGCCAAATCGGGGGGATAATTCAGCCCCAGCATTTT. Its protein product is CASSQIGGIIQPQHF.

V gene TRBV5-4 combines with J gene TRBJ1-1, with a weak D call TRBD1 (5 bases). Germline V gives CDR1 SGHNT, CDR2 YYREEE (reference sequence). The V end was cut by 1 base, the J end by 6 bases, with 13 bases between. The CDR3 is 14 amino acids. Written as DNA, the CDR3 is TGTGCCAGCAGCTTGCAGGGCGGGAAGGCTGAAGCTTTCTTT. It yields the protein CASSLQGGKAEAFF.